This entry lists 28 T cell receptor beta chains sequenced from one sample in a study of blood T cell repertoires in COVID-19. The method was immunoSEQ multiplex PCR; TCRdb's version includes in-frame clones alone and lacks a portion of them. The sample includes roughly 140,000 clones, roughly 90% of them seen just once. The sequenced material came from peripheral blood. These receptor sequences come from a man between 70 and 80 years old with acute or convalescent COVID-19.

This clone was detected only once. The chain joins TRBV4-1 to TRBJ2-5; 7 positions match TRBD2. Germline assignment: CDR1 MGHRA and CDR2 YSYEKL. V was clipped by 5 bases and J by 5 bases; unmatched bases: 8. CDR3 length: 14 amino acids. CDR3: CASSYRGRRETQYF. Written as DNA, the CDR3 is TGCGCCAGCAGCTATCGCGGGAGACGCGAGACCCAGTACTTC.

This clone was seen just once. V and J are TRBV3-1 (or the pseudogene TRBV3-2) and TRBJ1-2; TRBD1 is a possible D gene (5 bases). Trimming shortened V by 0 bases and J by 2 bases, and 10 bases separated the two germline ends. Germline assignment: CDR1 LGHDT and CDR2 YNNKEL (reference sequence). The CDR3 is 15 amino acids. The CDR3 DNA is TGTGCCAGCAGCCAAGACCAGGGTGTCAACTATGGCTACACCTTC. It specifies CASSQDQGVNYGYTF.

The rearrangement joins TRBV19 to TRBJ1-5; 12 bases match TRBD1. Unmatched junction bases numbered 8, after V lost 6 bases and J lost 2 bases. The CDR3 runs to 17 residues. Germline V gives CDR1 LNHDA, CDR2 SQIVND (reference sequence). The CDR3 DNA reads TGTGCCAGTAGACCGGGGACAGGGGGCCACGGCAATCAGCCCCAGCATTTT. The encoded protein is CASRPGTGGHGNQPQHF.

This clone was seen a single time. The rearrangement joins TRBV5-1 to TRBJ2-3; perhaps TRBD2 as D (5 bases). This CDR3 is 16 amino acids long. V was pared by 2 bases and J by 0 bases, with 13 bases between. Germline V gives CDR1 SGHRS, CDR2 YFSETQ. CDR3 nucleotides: TGCGCCAGCAGCTTCGTGCAGACTACTAGCACAGATACGCAGTATTTT. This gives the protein CASSFVQTTSTDTQYF.

The CDR3 DNA follows: TGCAGCGTTGGGCGGCAATCCTATGGCTACACCTTC. As protein: CSVGRQSYGYTF. The chain links TRBV29-1 to TRBJ1-2; D unclear. The length of the CDR3 is 12 residues. The germline V gene encodes CDR1 SQVTM and CDR2 ANQGSEA. The V and J ends lost 4 bases and 4 bases respectively, with 10 bases between them.

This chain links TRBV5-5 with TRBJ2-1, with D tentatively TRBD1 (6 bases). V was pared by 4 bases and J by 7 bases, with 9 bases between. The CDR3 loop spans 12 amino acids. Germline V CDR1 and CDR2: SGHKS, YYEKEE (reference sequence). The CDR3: CASSVRGNEQFF. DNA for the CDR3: TGTGCCAGCAGCGTCAGGGGTAATGAGCAGTTCTTC.

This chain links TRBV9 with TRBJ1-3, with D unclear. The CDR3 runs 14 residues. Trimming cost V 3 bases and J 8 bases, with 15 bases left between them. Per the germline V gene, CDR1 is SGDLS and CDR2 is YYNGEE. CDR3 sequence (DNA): TGTGCCAGCAGCGCGAGGCCCCCTTTGGACACCATATATTTT. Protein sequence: CASSARPPLDTIYF.

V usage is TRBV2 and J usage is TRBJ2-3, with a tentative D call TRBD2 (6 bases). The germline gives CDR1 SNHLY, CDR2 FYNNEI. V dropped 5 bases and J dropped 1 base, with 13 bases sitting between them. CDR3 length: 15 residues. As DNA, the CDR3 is TGTGCCAGCAGTTTACGACTAGGAGGCACAGATACGCAGTATTTT. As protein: CASSLRLGGTDTQYF.

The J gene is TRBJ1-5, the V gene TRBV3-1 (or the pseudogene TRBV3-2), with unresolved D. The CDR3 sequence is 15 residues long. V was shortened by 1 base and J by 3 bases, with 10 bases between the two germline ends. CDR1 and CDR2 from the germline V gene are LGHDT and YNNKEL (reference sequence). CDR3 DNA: TGTGCCAGCAGCCAAGCGCCCGGGGACAATCAGCCCCAGCATTTT. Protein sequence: CASSQAPGDNQPQHF.

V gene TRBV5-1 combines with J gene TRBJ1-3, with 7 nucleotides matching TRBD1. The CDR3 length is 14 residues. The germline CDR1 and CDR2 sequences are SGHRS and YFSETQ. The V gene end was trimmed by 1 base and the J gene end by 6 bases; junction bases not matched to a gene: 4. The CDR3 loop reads CASSLTGEANTIYF. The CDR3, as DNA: TGCGCCAGCAGCTTGACAGGGGAGGCAAACACCATATATTTT.

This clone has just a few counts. The DNA of the CDR3 is TGTGCCAGCAGCCAAGATTCCAGGGGGATAGGAGGCTACACCTTC. The encoded protein is CASSQDSRGIGGYTF. The V gene is TRBV3-1 (or the pseudogene TRBV3-2), the J gene TRBJ1-2; 7 nucleotides line up with TRBD1. This CDR3 spans 15 amino acids. J gave up 8 bases and V 0 bases, and 9 bases lay outside the gene matches. The germline V gene encodes CDR1 LGHDT and CDR2 YNNKEL (reference sequence).

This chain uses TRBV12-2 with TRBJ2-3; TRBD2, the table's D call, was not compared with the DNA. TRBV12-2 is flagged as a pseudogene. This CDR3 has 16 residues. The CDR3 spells CASRLPGLAMADTQYF. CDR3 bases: TGTGCAAGTCGCTTACCGGGACTAGCGATGGCAGATACGCAGTATTTT.

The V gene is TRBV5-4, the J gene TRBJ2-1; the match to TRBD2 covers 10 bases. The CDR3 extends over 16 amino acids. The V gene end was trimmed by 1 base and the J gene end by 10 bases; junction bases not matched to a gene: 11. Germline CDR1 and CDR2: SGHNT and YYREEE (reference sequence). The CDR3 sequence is CASSLPGGLASIEQFF. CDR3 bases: TGTGCCAGCAGCTTGCCCGGGGGACTAGCGAGTATCGAGCAGTTCTTC.

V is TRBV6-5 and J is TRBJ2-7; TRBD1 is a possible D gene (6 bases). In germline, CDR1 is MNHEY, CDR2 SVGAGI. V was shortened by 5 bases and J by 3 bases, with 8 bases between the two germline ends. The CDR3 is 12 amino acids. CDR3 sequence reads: CASSRDNYEQYF. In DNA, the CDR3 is TGTGCCAGCAGTCGGGACAACTACGAGCAGTACTTC.

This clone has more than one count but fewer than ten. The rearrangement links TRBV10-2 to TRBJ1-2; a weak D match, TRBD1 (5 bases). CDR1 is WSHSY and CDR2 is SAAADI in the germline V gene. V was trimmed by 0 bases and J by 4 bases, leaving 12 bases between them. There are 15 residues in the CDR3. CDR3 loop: CASSESGRALYGYTF. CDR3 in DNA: TGCGCCAGCAGTGAGTCGGGCAGGGCGCTCTATGGCTACACCTTC.

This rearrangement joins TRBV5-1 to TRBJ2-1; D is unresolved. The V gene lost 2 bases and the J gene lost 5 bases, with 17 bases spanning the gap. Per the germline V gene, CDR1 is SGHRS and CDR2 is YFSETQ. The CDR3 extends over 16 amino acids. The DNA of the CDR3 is TGCGCCAGCAGCTTCGCCCTAGGCTCTCTCGACAATGAGCAGTTCTTC. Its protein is CASSFALGSLDNEQFF.

CDR3 in amino acids: CATSDRRYTGELFF. CDR3 DNA: TGTGCCACCAGCGACAGGCGATACACCGGGGAGCTGTTTTTT. The chain recombines TRBV24-1 with TRBJ2-2; maybe TRBD1 (6 bases). The CDR3 is 14 amino acids. Per germline, CDR1 KGHDR and CDR2 SFDVKD. Trimming pared 7 bases from V and 3 bases from J, leaving 11 bases between.

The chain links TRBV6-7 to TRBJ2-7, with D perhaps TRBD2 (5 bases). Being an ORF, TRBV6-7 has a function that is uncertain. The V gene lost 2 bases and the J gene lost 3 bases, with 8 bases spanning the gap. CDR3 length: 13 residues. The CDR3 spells CASSYREGYEQYF. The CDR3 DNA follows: TGTGCCAGCAGTTACCGTGAGGGCTACGAGCAGTACTTC.

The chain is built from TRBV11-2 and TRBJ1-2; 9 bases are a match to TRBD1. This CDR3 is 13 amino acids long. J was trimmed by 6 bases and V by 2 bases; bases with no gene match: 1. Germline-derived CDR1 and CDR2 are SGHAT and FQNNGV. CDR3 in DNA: TGTGCCAGCAGCTTACGGACAGGGGATGGCTACACCTTC. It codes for CASSLRTGDGYTF.

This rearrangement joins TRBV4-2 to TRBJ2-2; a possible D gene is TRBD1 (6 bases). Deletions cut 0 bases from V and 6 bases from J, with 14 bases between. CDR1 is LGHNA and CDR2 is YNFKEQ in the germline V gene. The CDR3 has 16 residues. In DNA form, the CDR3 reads TGTGCCAGCAGCCAAGATCTTACAGGGCAGTCCGGGGAGCTGTTTTTT. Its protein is CASSQDLTGQSGELFF.

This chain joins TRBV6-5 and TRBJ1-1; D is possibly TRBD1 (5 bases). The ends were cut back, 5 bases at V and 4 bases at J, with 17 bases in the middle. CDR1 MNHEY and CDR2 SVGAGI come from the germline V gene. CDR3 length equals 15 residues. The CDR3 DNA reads TGTGCCAGCAGTACACCGATAGGGCAGGGCACTGAAGCTTTCTTT. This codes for CASSTPIGQGTEAFF.

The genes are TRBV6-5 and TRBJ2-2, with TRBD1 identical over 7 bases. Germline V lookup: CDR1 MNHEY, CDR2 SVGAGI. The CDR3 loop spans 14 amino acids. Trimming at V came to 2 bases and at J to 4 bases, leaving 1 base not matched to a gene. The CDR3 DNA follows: TGTGCCAGCAGTTACGACAGGGCCACCGGGGAGCTGTTTTTT. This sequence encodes CASSYDRATGELFF.

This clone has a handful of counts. The CDR3 DNA is TGTGCCAGTAGGCCGACAAAGAGTTGGAATTCACCCCTCCACTTT. Translation gives CASRPTKSWNSPLHF. The chain combines TRBV19 with TRBJ1-6; D gene unclear. There are 15 residues in the CDR3. The germline CDR1 and CDR2 sequences are LNHDA and SQIVND (reference sequence). Trimming cost V 6 bases and J 7 bases, with 16 bases left between them.

The CDR3 DNA reads TGTGCCAGCAGCCTCTGGACAGGGGGTGCGCATGGCTACACCTTC. Protein product: CASSLWTGGAHGYTF. The rearrangement joins TRBV7-9 to TRBJ1-2; 10 positions agree with TRBD1. V lost 5 bases and J lost 6; bases outside the gene matches: 9. From germline, CDR1 is SEHNR and CDR2 FQNEAQ (reference sequence). The CDR3 loop spans 15 amino acids.

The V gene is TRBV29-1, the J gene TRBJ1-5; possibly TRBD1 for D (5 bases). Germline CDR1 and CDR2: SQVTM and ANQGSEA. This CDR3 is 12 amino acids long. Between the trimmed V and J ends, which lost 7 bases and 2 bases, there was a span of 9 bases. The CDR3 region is CSAGGGNQPQHF. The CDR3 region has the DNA TGCAGCGCCGGGGGGGGCAATCAGCCCCAGCATTTT. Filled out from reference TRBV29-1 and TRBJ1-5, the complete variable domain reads SAVISQKPSRDICQRGTSLTIQCQVDSQVTMMFWYRQQPGQSLTLIATANQGSEATYESGFVIDKFPISRPNLTFSTLTVSNMSPEDSSIYLCSAGGGNQPQHFGDGTRLSIL.

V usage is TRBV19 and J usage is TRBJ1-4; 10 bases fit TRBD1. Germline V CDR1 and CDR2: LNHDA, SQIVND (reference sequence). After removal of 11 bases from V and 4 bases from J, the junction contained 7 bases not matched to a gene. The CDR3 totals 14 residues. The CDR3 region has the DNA TGTGCCGCCGGACAGGGGGGATATAATGAAAAACTGTTTTTT. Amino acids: CAAGQGGYNEKLFF.

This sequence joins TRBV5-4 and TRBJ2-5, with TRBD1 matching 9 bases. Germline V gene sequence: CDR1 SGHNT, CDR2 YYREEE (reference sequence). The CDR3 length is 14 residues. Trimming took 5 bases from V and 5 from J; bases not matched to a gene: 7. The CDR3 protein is CASSSQGATETQYF. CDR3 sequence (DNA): TGTGCCAGCAGTTCACAGGGGGCTACGGAGACCCAGTACTTC.

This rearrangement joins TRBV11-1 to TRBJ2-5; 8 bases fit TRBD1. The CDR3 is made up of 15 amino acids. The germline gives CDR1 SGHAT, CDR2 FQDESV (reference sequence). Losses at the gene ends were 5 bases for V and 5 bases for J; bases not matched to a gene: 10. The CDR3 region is CASSPSNRGKETQYF. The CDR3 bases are TGTGCCAGCAGCCCCTCAAACAGGGGGAAGGAGACCCAGTACTTC.